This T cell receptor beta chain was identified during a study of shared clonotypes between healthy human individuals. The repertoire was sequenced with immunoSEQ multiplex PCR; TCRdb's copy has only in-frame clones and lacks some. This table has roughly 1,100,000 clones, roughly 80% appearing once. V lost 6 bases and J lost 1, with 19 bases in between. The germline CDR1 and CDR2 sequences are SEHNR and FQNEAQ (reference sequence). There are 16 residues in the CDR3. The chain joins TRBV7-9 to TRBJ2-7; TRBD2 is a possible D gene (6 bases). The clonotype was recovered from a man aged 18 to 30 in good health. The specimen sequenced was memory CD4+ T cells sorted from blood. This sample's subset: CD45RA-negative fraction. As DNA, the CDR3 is TGTGCCAGCAGTAACGATCTGCGGGGAAAGTCCTACGAGCAGTACTTC. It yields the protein CASSNDLRGKSYEQYF.